This record concerns one T cell receptor (beta chain) sequence. TCR beta CDR3 region amplification was performed from RNA transcripts. Carried out on the TCR CDR3, a first-round RT-PCR used the HTBI primer set. TCRdb analysed the multiplex PCR reads with MiXCR anew, one entry per CDR3 protein. The repertoire consists of more than 450,000 distinct CDR3 sequences, with 15% to 20% occurring once and the leading ten covering 47%. Between the trimmed V and J ends, which lost 3 bases and 9 bases, there was a span of 24 bases. The length of the CDR3 is 17 residues. Germline V CDR1 and CDR2: KGHSH, LQKENI. This record comes from a study of T cells in Graves' hyperthyroidism and ophthalmopathy.

This chain connects TRBV18 to TRBJ1-3; tentatively, D is TRBD1 (6 bases). This clonotype originated in a man aged 40-49 years with Graves' ophthalmopathy. Sequencing was done on a sample of blood. In nucleotides, the CDR3 is TGTGCCAGCTCACCCCTCAGGGACTGGAAAGCGGACAGCACCATATATTTT. It encodes CASSPLRDWKADSTIYF. Combining the CDR3 with reference TRBV18 and TRBJ1-3 gives the whole variable domain NAGVMQNPRHLVRRRGQEARLRCSPMKGHSHVYWYRQLPEEGLKFMVYLQKENIIDESGMPKERFSAEFPKEGPSILRIQQVVRGDSAAYFCASSPLRDWKADSTIYFGEGSWLTVV.